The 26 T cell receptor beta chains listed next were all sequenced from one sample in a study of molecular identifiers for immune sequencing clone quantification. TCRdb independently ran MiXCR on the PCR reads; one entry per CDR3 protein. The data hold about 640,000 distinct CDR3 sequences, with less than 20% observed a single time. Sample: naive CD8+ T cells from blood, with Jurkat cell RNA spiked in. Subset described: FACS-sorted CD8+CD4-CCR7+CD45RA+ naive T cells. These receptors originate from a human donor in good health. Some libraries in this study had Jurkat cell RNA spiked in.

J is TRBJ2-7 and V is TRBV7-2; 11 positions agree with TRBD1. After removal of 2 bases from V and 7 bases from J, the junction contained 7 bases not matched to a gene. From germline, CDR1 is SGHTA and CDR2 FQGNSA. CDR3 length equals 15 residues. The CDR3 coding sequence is TGTGCCAGCAGCTTAATTGGACAGGGGGCAGGAGAGCAGTACTTC. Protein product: CASSLIGQGAGEQYF.

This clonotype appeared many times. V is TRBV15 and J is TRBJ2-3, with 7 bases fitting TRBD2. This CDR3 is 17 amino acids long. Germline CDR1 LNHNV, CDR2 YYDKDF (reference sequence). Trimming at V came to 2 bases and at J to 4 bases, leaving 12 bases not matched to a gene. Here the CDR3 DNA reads TGTGCCACCAGCAGACGGGCCGGCGGGAGAATTTCAGATACGCAGTATTTT. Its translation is CATSRRAGGRISDTQYF. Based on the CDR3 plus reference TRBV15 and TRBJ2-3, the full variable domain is DAMVIQNPRYQVTQFGKPVTLSCSQTLNHNVMYWYQQKSSQAPKLLFHYYDKDFNNEADTPDNFQSRRPNTSFCFLDIRSPGLGDTAMYLCATSRRAGGRISDTQYFGPGTRLTVL.

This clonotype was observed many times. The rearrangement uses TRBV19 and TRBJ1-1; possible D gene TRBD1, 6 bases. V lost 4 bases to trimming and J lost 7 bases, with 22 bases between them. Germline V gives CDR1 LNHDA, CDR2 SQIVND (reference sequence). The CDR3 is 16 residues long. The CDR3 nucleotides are TGTGCCAGTAGTAAAGTTCTTGTAGGGACAAGGAATGAAGCTTTCTTT. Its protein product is CASSKVLVGTRNEAFF. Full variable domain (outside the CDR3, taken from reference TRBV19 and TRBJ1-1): DGGITQSPKYLFRKEGQNVTLSCEQNLNHDAMYWYRQDPGQGLRLIYYSQIVNDFQKGDIAEGYSVSREKKESFPLTVTSAQKNPTAFYLCASSKVLVGTRNEAFFGQGTRLTVV.

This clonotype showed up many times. In nucleotides, the CDR3 is TGTGCCAGCAGCAGAGACCGAGGATACCAAGAGACCCAGTACTTC. It specifies CASSRDRGYQETQYF. The chain uses TRBV12-3 or TRBV12-4 and TRBJ2-5; no reliable D call. Trimming shortened V by 6 bases and J by 0 bases, and 14 bases separated the two germline ends. The CDR3 loop spans 15 amino acids.

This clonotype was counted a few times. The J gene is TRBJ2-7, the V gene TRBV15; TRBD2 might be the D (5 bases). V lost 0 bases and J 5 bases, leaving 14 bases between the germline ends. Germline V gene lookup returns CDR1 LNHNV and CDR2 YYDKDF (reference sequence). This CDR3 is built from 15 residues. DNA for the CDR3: TGTGCCACCAGCAGAGATCCCGTACTAGTCCACGAGCAGTACTTC. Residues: CATSRDPVLVHEQYF.

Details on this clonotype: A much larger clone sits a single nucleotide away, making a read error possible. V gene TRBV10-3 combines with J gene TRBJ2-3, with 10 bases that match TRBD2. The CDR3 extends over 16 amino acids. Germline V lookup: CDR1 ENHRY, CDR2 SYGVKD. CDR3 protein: CAVSGGFSGGSDTQYF. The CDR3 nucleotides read TGTGCCGTCAGTGGCGGTTTTAGCGGGGGGTCAGATACGCAGTATTTT.

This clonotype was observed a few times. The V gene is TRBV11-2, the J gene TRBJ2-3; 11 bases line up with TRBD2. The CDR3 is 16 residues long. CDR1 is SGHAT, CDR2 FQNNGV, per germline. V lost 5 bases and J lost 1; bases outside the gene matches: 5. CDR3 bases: TGTGCCAGCAGCCACCTAGCGGGAGGTGGCACAGATACGCAGTATTTT. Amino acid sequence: CASSHLAGGGTDTQYF.

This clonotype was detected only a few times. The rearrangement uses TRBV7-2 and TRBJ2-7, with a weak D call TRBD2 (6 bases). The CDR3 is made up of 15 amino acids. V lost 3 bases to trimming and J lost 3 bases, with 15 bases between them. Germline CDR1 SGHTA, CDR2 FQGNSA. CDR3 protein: CASSFFLGRSYEQYF. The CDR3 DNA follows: TGTGCCAGCAGCTTCTTCCTCGGGAGAAGCTACGAGCAGTACTTC.

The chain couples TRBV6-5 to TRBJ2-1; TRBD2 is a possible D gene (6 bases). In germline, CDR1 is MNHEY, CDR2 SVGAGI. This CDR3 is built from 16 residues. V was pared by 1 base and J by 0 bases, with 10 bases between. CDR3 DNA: TGTGCCAGCAGTTACTTGGCGGGGAGCTCCTACAATGAGCAGTTCTTC. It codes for CASSYLAGSSYNEQFF.

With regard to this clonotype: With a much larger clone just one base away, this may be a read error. CDR3 in DNA: TGTGCCAGCGGCGTCGATGGGGGTAGCACAGATACGCAGTATTTT. Its translation: CASGVDGGSTDTQYF. This chain uses TRBV9 with TRBJ2-3; TRBD1 or TRBD2 may be the D gene (5 bases each). Looked up from germline, CDR1 is SGDLS and CDR2 is YYNGEE. The CDR3 spans 15 residues.

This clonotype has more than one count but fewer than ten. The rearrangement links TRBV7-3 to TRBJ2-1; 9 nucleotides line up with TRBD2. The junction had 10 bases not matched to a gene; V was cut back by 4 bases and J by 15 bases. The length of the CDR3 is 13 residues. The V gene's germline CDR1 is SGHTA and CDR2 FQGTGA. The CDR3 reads CASSSDRAGGLFF. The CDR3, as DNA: TGTGCCAGCAGCTCGGACAGAGCGGGAGGCCTGTTCTTC.

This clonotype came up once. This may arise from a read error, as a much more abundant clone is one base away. The CDR3 protein is CATGGGTGELFF. CDR3 nucleotides: TGTGCGACAGGGGGCGGCACCGGGGAGCTGTTTTTT. The V gene is TRBV6-5, the J gene TRBJ2-2; 10 bases line up with TRBD1. CDR1 MNHEY and CDR2 SVGAGI come from the germline V gene. This CDR3 spans 12 amino acids.

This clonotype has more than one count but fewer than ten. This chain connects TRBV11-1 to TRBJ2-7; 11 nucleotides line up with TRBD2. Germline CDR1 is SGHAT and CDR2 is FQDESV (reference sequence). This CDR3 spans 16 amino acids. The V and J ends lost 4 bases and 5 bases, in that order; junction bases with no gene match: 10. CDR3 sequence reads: CASSSRPLAGVDEQYF. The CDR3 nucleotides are TGTGCCAGCAGCTCAAGGCCACTAGCGGGAGTTGACGAGCAGTACTTC. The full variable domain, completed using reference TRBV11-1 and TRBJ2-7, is EAEVAQSPRYKITEKSQAVAFWCDPISGHATLYWYRQILGQGPELLVQFQDESVVDDSQLPKDRFSAERLKGVDSTLKIQPAELGDSAMYLCASSSRPLAGVDEQYFGPGTRLTVT.

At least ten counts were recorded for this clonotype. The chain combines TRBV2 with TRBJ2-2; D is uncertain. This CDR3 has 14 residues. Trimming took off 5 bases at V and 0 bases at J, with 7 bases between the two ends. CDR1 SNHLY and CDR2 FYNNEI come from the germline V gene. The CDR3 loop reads CASSPGSNTGELFF. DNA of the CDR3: TGTGCCAGCAGTCCGGGCTCGAACACCGGGGAGCTGTTTTTT.

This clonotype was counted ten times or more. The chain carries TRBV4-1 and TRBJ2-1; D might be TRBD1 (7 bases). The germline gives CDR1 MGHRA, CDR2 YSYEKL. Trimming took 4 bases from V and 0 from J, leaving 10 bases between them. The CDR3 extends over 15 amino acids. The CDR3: CASSPGGYSYNEQFF. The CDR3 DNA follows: TGCGCCAGCAGCCCAGGGGGGTACTCCTACAATGAGCAGTTCTTC.

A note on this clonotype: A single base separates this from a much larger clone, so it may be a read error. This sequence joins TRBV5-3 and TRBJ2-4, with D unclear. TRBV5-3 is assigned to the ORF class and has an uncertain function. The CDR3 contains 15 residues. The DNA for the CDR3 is TGTGCCAGCAGCTTGGATGTTACTACCCCAAGCATTCAGTACTTC. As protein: CASSLDVTTPSIQYF.

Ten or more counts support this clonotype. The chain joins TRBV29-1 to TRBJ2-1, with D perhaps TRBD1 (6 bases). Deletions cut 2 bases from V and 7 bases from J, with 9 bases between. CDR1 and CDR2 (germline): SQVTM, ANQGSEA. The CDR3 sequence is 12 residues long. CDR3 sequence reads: CSVELQGNEQFF. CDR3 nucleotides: TGCAGCGTTGAATTACAGGGTAATGAGCAGTTCTTC.

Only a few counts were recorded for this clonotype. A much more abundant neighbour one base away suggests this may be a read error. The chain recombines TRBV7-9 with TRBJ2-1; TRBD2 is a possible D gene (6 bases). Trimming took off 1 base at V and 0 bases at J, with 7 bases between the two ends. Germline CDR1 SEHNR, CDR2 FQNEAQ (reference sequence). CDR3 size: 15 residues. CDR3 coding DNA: TGTGCCAGCAGCTTAGGCGGGAACTCCTACAATGAGCAGTTCTTC. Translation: CASSLGGNSYNEQFF.

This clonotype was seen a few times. The CDR3: CSVNEQFF. CDR3 in DNA: TGCAGCGTTAATGAGCAGTTCTTC. The chain is built from TRBV29-1 and TRBJ2-1; the D is unclear. Trimming pared 5 bases from V and 7 bases from J, leaving 0 bases between. From germline, CDR1 is SQVTM and CDR2 ANQGSEA. This CDR3 contains 8 residues.

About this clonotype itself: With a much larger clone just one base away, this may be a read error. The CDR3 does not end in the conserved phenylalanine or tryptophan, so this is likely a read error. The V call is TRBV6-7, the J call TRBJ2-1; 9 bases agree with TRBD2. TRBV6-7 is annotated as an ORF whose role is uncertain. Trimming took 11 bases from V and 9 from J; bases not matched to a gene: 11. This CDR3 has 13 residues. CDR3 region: CASLAGGPGEQFL. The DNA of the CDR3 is TGTGCCTCCCTGGCGGGAGGGCCCGGTGAGCAGTTCCTC.

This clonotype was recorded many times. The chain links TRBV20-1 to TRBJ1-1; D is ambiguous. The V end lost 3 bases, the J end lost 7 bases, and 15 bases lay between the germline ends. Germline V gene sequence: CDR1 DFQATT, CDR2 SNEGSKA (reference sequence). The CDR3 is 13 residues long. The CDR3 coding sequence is TGCAGTGCTAGGGATCTGGCGTCCCTTGAAGCTTTCTTT. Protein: CSARDLASLEAFF.

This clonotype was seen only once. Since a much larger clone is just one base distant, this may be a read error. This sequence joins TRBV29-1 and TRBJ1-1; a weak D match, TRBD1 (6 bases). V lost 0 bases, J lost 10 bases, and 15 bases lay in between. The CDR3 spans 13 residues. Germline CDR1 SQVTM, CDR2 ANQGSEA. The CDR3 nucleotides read TGCAGCGTTGAAGATCGGGGGACACCTGTAGCTTTCTTT. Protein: CSVEDRGTPVAFF.

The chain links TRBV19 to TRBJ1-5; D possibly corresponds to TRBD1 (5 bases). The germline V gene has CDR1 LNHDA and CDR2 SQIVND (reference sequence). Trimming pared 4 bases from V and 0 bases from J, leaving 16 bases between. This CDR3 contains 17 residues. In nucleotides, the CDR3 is TGTGCCAGTAGTAAGCATGACAGTATCTATAGCAATCAGCCCCAGCATTTT. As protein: CASSKHDSIYSNQPQHF.

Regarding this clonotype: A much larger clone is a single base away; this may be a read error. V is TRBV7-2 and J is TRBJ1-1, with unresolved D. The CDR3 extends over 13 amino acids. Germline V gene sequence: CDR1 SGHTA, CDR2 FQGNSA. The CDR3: CASSTGVSTKAFF. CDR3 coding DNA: TGTGCCAGCAGCACCGGTGTATCCACTAAAGCTTTCTTT.

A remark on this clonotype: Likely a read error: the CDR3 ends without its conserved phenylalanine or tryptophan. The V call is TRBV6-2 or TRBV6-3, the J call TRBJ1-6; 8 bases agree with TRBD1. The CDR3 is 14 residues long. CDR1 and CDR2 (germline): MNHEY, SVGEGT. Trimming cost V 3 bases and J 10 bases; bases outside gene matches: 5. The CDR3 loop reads CASSYQGARSPLHS. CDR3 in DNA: TGTGCCAGCAGTTATCAGGGGGCAAGATCACCCCTCCACTCT.

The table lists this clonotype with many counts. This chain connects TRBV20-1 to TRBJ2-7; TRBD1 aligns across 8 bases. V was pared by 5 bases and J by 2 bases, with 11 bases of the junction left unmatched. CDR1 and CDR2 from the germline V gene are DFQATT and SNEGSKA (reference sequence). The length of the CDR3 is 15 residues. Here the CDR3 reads CSALQVGTGPYEQYF. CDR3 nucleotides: TGCAGTGCTCTACAGGTTGGGACAGGCCCCTACGAGCAGTACTTC.